This entry lists 24 T cell receptor beta chains sequenced from one sample in a study of breast tumors, draining lymph nodes, adjacent tissues. From the multiplex PCR reads, TCRdb called clonotypes with MiXCR, one entry per CDR3 protein. This sample has approximately 130,000 distinct CDR3 sequences, with roughly 20% found just once. Samples came from axillary lymph nodes draining the breast cancer. The source material was axillary lymph node tissue. All receptors come from a female donor with breast cancer. Some clones in this sample may be carry-over from other donors' samples.

There are a few counts of this clonotype. The V call is TRBV7-9, the J call TRBJ2-5; 9 bases are a match to TRBD1. The CDR3 has 17 amino acids. V dropped 5 bases and J dropped 3; count of bases not matched to a gene: 13. Germline CDR1 SEHNR, CDR2 FQNEAQ (reference sequence). This chain's CDR3 is CASSPDPGTGPEETQYF. CDR3 sequence (DNA): TGTGCCAGCAGCCCGGACCCCGGGACAGGGCCCGAAGAGACCCAGTACTTC.

This clonotype was detected many times. This sequence joins TRBV4-2 and TRBJ1-2; tentative D call: TRBD1 (6 bases). Germline values: CDR1 LGHNA, CDR2 YNFKEQ. CDR3 length: 14 amino acids. Trimming cost V 0 bases and J 4 bases, with 9 bases left between them. DNA for the CDR3: TGTGCCAGCAGCCAAGAAGGGGGGGCCTATGGCTACACCTTC. It encodes CASSQEGGAYGYTF.

This clonotype was seen at least ten times. The chain couples TRBV5-1 to TRBJ1-4; D is perhaps TRBD1 (5 bases). The CDR3 spans 14 residues. The V gene lost 4 bases and the J gene lost 7 bases, with 14 bases spanning the gap. The germline gives CDR1 SGHRS, CDR2 YFSETQ. The CDR3 loop is CASSTGPYSEKLFF. CDR3 nucleotides: TGCGCCAGCAGCACGGGGCCTTACTCTGAAAAACTGTTTTTT.

The table lists this clonotype with many counts. This chain links TRBV2 with TRBJ2-1; 7 positions agree with TRBD1. CDR3 length: 12 residues. V lost 11 bases and J lost 5; bases outside the gene matches: 6. The germline V gene encodes CDR1 SNHLY and CDR2 FYNNEI. This chain's CDR3 is CAGEGQDNEQFF. For the CDR3, the DNA is TGTGCCGGGGAAGGACAGGACAATGAGCAGTTCTTC.

This clonotype was picked up a small number of times. J is TRBJ1-5 and V is TRBV19; tentative D call: TRBD1 (6 bases). Trimming cost V 6 bases and J 3 bases, with 12 bases left between them. The CDR3 is 14 amino acids. Germline V lookup: CDR1 LNHDA, CDR2 SQIVND (reference sequence). The CDR3: CASRVQGNNQPQHF. The CDR3 nucleotides are TGTGCCAGTAGGGTACAGGGAAACAATCAGCCCCAGCATTTT.

This clonotype was recorded at least ten times. V usage is TRBV5-1 and J usage is TRBJ2-2; a possible D gene is TRBD2 (7 bases). The CDR3 has 16 amino acids. CDR1 and CDR2 from the germline V gene are SGHRS and YFSETQ. V shed 4 bases and J shed 2 bases, with 15 bases lying between them. The CDR3 sequence is CASSGGAGLNTGELFF. CDR3 DNA: TGCGCCAGCAGCGGGGGGGCGGGACTCAACACCGGGGAGCTGTTTTTT.

This clonotype showed up many times. This rearrangement joins TRBV9 to TRBJ1-2; 8 positions match TRBD1. The CDR3 spans 15 residues. The V segment lost 0 bases and the J segment 6 bases; nucleotides outside the gene matches: 7. Germline CDR1 SGDLS, CDR2 YYNGEE. CDR3 nucleotides: TGTGCCAGCAGCGTAGGGTCAGGGGGCCCCAATGGCTACACCTTC. Translating gives CASSVGSGGPNGYTF.

As regards this clonotype: Being one base from a much bigger clone, this may be a read error. The chain carries TRBV2 and TRBJ2-7; D remains unclear. This CDR3 contains 11 residues. Deletions cut 8 bases from V and 2 bases from J, with 7 bases between. Germline CDR1 SNHLY, CDR2 FYNNEI. The CDR3 reads CASGQTYEQYF. In DNA, the CDR3 is TGTGCCAGCGGGCAAACCTACGAGCAGTACTTC.

Of note for this clonotype: Just one base apart from a much larger clone, this may be a read error. The V and J genes are TRBV3-1 and TRBJ2-7; no clear D. This CDR3 comprises 15 residues. Trimming left V 0 bases short and J 6 bases short, with 15 bases between. Germline CDR1 LGHDT, CDR2 YNNKEL (reference sequence). The CDR3 sequence: CASSQDRPFPGEQYF. CDR3 coding DNA: TGTGCCAGCAGCCAAGACCGACCCTTCCCGGGCGAGCAGTACTTC.

This clonotype was picked up many times. V and J are TRBV20-1 and TRBJ2-5; D perhaps matches TRBD2 (6 bases). CDR3 length: 15 amino acids. Germline loops: CDR1 DFQATT, CDR2 SNEGSKA (reference sequence). Deletions cut 1 base from V and 5 bases from J, with 17 bases between. As DNA, the CDR3 is TGCAGTGCTAGAGTCGAGGAGGGCAGTAGGGAGACCCAGTACTTC. Protein sequence: CSARVEEGSRETQYF.

The V and J genes are TRBV3-1 and TRBJ2-1; D perhaps matches TRBD2 (5 bases). The V end lost 5 bases, the J end lost 0 bases, and 14 bases lay between the germline ends. The germline V gene encodes CDR1 LGHDT and CDR2 YNNKEL (reference sequence). The CDR3 sequence is 16 residues long. The CDR3 protein is CASSARFGSSYNEQFF. DNA of the CDR3: TGTGCCAGCAGCGCCCGCTTTGGGAGCTCCTACAATGAGCAGTTCTTC.

This clonotype was counted ten times or more. This sequence joins TRBV13 and TRBJ1-4; TRBD1 matches at 9 bases. Per germline, CDR1 PRHDT and CDR2 FYEKMQ (reference sequence). The CDR3 has 15 amino acids. The V gene end was trimmed by 5 bases and the J gene end by 3 bases; junction bases not matched to a gene: 4. The CDR3 region has the DNA TGTGCCAGCAGCGAACGACAGGGGGCTAATGAAAAACTGTTTTTT. Encoded protein: CASSERQGANEKLFF.

Of note for this clonotype: A read error may be the cause here, since a much bigger clone is one base away. The J gene is TRBJ2-2, the V gene TRBV20-1, with 13 bases lining up with TRBD2. Trimming removed 6 bases from V and 3 bases from J; junction bases left unmatched: 7. The germline V gene encodes CDR1 DFQATT and CDR2 SNEGSKA (reference sequence). The CDR3 is made up of 16 amino acids. In DNA, the CDR3 is TGCAGTGCACCGACTAGCGGGAGGATCCACACCGGGGAGCTGTTTTTT. It encodes CSAPTSGRIHTGELFF.

This clonotype was found many times. The chain has TRBV5-1 and TRBJ2-1; D is undetermined. With 1 base removed from V and 0 bases from J, the gap between germline ends came to 8 bases. The germline CDR1 and CDR2 sequences are SGHRS and YFSETQ. CDR3 length: 15 residues. The CDR3 loop reads CASSLLGFSYNEQFF. CDR3 nucleotides: TGCGCCAGCAGCTTGCTGGGATTCTCCTACAATGAGCAGTTCTTC. The full variable domain, rest sourced from reference TRBV5-1 and TRBJ2-1, is KAGVTQTPRYLIKTRGQQVTLSCSPISGHRSVSWYQQTPGQGLQFLFEYFSETQRNKGNFPGRFSGRQFSNSRSEMNVSTLELGDSALYLCASSLLGFSYNEQFFGPGTRLTVL.

This clonotype has a count of ten or more. This sequence joins TRBV12-3 or TRBV12-4 and TRBJ1-5; D possibly corresponds to TRBD1 (5 bases). The ends were cut back, 2 bases at V and 0 bases at J, with 8 bases in the middle. This CDR3 region has 15 residues. The CDR3 DNA follows: TGTGCCAGCAGTTTATGGGGGACTAGCAATCAGCCCCAGCATTTT. Translating gives CASSLWGTSNQPQHF.

In this sample, this clonotype turned up many times. The chain employs TRBV6-1 and TRBJ2-7; 10 bases map to TRBD1. Trimming at V came to 6 bases and at J to 2 bases, leaving 7 bases not matched to a gene. CDR1 is MNHNS and CDR2 is SASEGT in the germline V gene. The CDR3 contains 15 residues. The CDR3 nucleotides are TGTGCCAGCAGGGGACCGGGACAGGGGACCTACGAGCAGTACTTC. Its protein is CASRGPGQGTYEQYF.

This clonotype was counted at least ten times. The rearrangement joins TRBV13 to TRBJ1-5; D is ambiguous. The length of the CDR3 is 13 residues. V was trimmed by 0 bases and J by 5 bases, leaving 5 bases between them. Germline CDR1 PRHDT, CDR2 FYEKMQ (reference sequence). This CDR3 is CASSLGRDQPQHF. The CDR3 DNA is TGTGCCAGCAGCTTAGGACGGGATCAGCCCCAGCATTTT.

In its sample, this clonotype was seen many times. Written as DNA, the CDR3 is TGTGCCAGTAGAGACGGTAACTATGGCTACACCTTC. Encoded protein: CASRDGNYGYTF. The chain employs TRBV19 and TRBJ1-2; no clear D. The CDR3 contains 12 residues. With 6 bases removed from V and 1 base from J, the gap between germline ends came to 6 bases. Per germline, CDR1 LNHDA and CDR2 SQIVND (reference sequence).

This clonotype was detected ten times or more. The gene calls are TRBV29-1 and TRBJ2-3; possible D gene TRBD2, 5 bases. The CDR3 has 12 residues. V was clipped by 4 bases and J by 2 bases, with 7 bases between them. The germline V gene encodes CDR1 SQVTM and CDR2 ANQGSEA. CDR3 amino acids: CSVVGVTDTQYF. The CDR3 coding sequence is TGCAGCGTTGTCGGGGTCACAGATACGCAGTATTTT.

Turning to this clonotype: At one end the junction does not follow the germline gene, possibly because of a read error. The chain carries TRBV6-5 and TRBJ1-4; D is ambiguous. This CDR3 is built from 14 residues. Germline V lookup: CDR1 MNHEY, CDR2 SVGAGI. The CDR3 loop is CASSYSGQNGKLFF. CDR3 DNA: TGTGCCAGCAGTTACTCGGGTCAGAATGGAAAACTGTTTTTT.

This clonotype was picked up a small number of times. Since a much larger clone is just one base distant, this may be a read error. The V and J genes are TRBV2 and TRBJ1-2; maybe TRBD1 (6 bases). The germline V and J ends were trimmed by 8 bases and 8 bases, with 21 bases remaining between them. The germline CDR1 and CDR2 sequences are SNHLY and FYNNEI. This CDR3 has 14 amino acids. The CDR3 reads CASLRQGLAGGYTF. Written as DNA, the CDR3 is TGTGCCAGCTTAAGGCAGGGGTTGGCTGGAGGCTACACCTTC.

This rearrangement joins TRBV19 to TRBJ1-2, with D possibly being TRBD1 (5 bases). The germline gives CDR1 LNHDA, CDR2 SQIVND (reference sequence). The CDR3 is made up of 12 amino acids. Trimming removed 2 bases from V and 8 bases from J, with 9 bases in between. The CDR3 DNA sequence: TGTGCCAGTAGTATACTGGGGGAGGGCTACACCTTC. Translation gives CASSILGEGYTF. Complete variable domain (other parts from reference TRBV19 and TRBJ1-2): DGGITQSPKYLFRKEGQNVTLSCEQNLNHDAMYWYRQDPGQGLRLIYYSQIVNDFQKGDIAEGYSVSREKKESFPLTVTSAQKNPTAFYLCASSILGEGYTFGSGTRLTVV.

Regarding this clonotype: A much larger clone differs from this one at a single base, so this may be a read error. The chain carries TRBV27 and TRBJ2-7; D remains unclear. The CDR3 runs 13 residues. The germline V and J ends were trimmed by 3 bases and 2 bases, with 8 bases remaining between them. Germline loops: CDR1 MNHEY, CDR2 SMNVEV (reference sequence). CDR3 nucleotides: TGTGCCAGCAGTTTGACGGAAGCCTACGAGCAGTACTTC. It specifies CASSLTEAYEQYF.

In this sample, this clonotype turned up many times. The chain is built from TRBV5-1 and TRBJ2-7; D tentatively reads TRBD1 or TRBD2 (5 bases each). The ends were cut back, 2 bases at V and 4 bases at J, with 10 bases in the middle. Germline CDR1 reads SGHRS; CDR2 reads YFSETQ. The CDR3 covers 13 residues. CDR3 coding DNA: TGCGCCAGCAGCTTCTCAGGGAGATACGAGCAGTACTTC. Protein product: CASSFSGRYEQYF.